Listed here is a single T cell receptor (beta chain). Its antigen specificity is not known. Per-nucleotide qualities are absent, and no much larger clonotype sits a single base away. To prepare the library, 5' RACE was applied. The instrument given in TCRdb is NextSeq 500. The TCR library protocol attached unique molecular identifiers to individual cDNA molecules to correct for sequencing error and PCR bias. TCR alpha and beta chains were both sequenced, and the abundances of alpha and beta sequences in each sample were closely correlated with each other. The original methods were these. V gene, J gene and CDR3 annotation of TCR sequences was performed with Decombinator V4. Expanded TCRs were defined as changing significantly between any two time points under a Poisson model with p below 0.0001. Abundances of TCRs were expressed as counts per million after normalisation to the total number of TCRs sequenced in each sample. MAIT TCRs were defined by TRAV1-2 paired with TRAJ12, TRAJ20 or TRAJ33, and iNKT TCRs by TRAV10 paired with TRAJ18. VDJdb, accessed on 1 November 2021, was searched for TCRs annotated for CMV, EBV and SARS-CoV-2, and TCRs annotated for more than one antigen were excluded. The public reads were quality trimmed at Q25 with fastp and then assembled into clones with MiXCR by TCRdb, keeping productive beta chains. Each record represents a unique CDR3 protein, reported with the most common genes and DNA among its rows. TCRdb's processing, not the study's, gives the V and J calls here. This sample holds approximately 66,000 distinct CDR3 sequences; less than 15% were observed only once. The ten most abundant clones make up 5.2% of the sample.

Set within a cohort of healthcare workers in London, UK, this nested case-control study involved weekly PCR testing of nasopharyngeal swabs along with blood sampling. Healthcare workers were recruited between 23 and 31 March 2020, during the week of the UK lockdown, and were followed weekly for up to about 16 weeks. In the germline V gene, CDR1 corresponds to SGHVS and CDR2 to FQNEAQ. V is pared back by 2 bases and J by 1 base, with 11 bases lying between the germline termini. The CDR3 numbers 15 residues from cysteine through phenylalanine. Only CDR3 DNA is held: 45 bases, read in frame from base 1. The data derive from a study of early T cells in non-severe SARS-CoV-2 infection (dated by TCRdb to the early 2020s). About the full investigation: Because TCR sequencing relied on bulk RNA taken from unsorted whole blood, pairing of alpha and beta chains was not possible. General study outcomes and caveats: Matching against VDJdb was skewed toward anti-spike CD8 responses, likely underestimated virus-specific expansions, and missed private and CD4 specificities.

The rearranged chain carries TRBV7-8 and TRBJ2-5; a confident D gene designation cannot be given. The origin of this receptor is an adult who was a healthcare worker with PCR-confirmed SARS-CoV-2 infection or an uninfected control (not recorded which). Sequenced: whole blood. The nucleotide sequence is TGTGCCAGCAGCTTAAACCCGAGTGTCCAAGAGACCCAGTACTTC. Translated, this is CASSLNPSVQETQYF.